This T cell receptor beta chain came from a study of memory CD4+ T cells and cytomegalovirus serostatus (dated by TCRdb to between 2017 and 2020). About the investigation overall: The cohort comprised around 35 healthy Belgian adults, 9 CMV seropositive and 24 CMV seronegative. The study sequenced CD4+ memory TCRbeta repertoires of a Belgian cohort with known cytomegalovirus serostatus to replicate a published TCR-based CMV serostatus classifier.

The trim is 3 bases for V and 0 bases for J, with a gap of 12 bases between the germline ends. According to the germline V gene, CDR1 reads SGDLS and CDR2 reads YYNGEE. The CDR3 holds 16 amino acids from the cysteine to the phenylalanine. Only CDR3 DNA is held: 48 bases, read in frame from base 1. Overall study results and their limits: Among the roughly 160 previously reported CMV-associated TCRbeta sequences, 67 showed up in the CD4+ memory repertoires, with each one found in between one and five individuals. Only CD4+CD45RO+ memory cells were sequenced, in contrast to the original study, which included naive and memory CD4+ and CD8+ populations. The original-framework classifier achieved a median bootstrapped AUC of about 0.94 with a 95% CI of 0.76-1.00 on the Belgian cohort. For predicting CMV serostatus, the median bootstrapped AUC was approximately 0.95 using the original framework and 0.9 to 0.92 using a US-trained random forest. The results were read as suggesting that the CMV-associated TCR signature is, for the most part, present in the CD4+ memory repertoire.

Genomic DNA was extracted from sorted cells with the Quick-DNA Microprep Kit. Amplification of TCRbeta DNA was done with the immunoSEQ hsTCRbeta kit, following the protocol from the manufacturer. TCRbeta libraries were sequenced on an Illumina MiSeq instrument. Per the authors' processing: Once out-of-frame sequences had been removed, 2,200,000 or so distinct TCRbeta sequences were left, which works out to an average of approximately 61,000 per individual. Each individual was scored using the number of some 150 previously reported CMV-associated TCRbeta sequences that the individual carried and the total number of productive distinct TCRbeta sequences. A beta-binomial model was reimplemented in Python, and scikit-learn random forests with default parameters were trained on US cohort data. Classifier performance on the Belgian cohort was summarized as median AUC with percentile confidence intervals calculated over 10,000 bootstrap iterations. This is the immuneACCESS table as TCRdb keeps it, with only in-frame sequences that have V and J called. A part of the clones is gone; compared with another copy, unresolved V genes explain less than half, and the rest is unexplained. The V and J calls and clone size come from that table; D and trimming were worked out from the DNA. This sample gives roughly 86,000 clones in total; about 80% of them show up just once. The biggest ten clones account for 3.6% of the sample.

A FACSAria II was used to sort memory CD4+ T cells, defined as single viable CD3+CD4+CD8-CD45RO+ cells. CMV serostatus was determined with a Roche Elecsys assay detecting serum IgG against CMV pp150, pp28, p38 and p52. Once the samples were thawed, total CD4+ T cells were enriched through positive selection using CD4 magnetic microbeads. The samples came from a different study that was designed specifically to examine the CD4+ T cell memory repertoire. Peripheral blood mononuclear cells were isolated and cryopreserved following standard operating procedures; serum was stored at -80 °C. The staining relied on CD3-PerCP (BW264/56), CD4-APC (RPA-T4), CD45RO-PE (UCHT1) and CD8-Pacific Orange (3B5) antibodies, and Sytox blue was used to exclude non-viable cells. With respect to this clone: Its antigen target is currently unknown. There are no base qualities to consult, and no much larger clone falls within one base.

Rearrangement joined TRBV9 to TRBJ1-4; a confident D gene designation cannot be given. The material sequenced was memory CD4+ T cells from blood. The clonotype originates from an adult in good health and CMV-seropositive. The CDR3 region reads CASSAGNSATNEKLFF. The sequenced DNA: TGTGCCAGCAGCGCCGGGAACAGCGCAACTAATGAAAAACTGTTTTTT.